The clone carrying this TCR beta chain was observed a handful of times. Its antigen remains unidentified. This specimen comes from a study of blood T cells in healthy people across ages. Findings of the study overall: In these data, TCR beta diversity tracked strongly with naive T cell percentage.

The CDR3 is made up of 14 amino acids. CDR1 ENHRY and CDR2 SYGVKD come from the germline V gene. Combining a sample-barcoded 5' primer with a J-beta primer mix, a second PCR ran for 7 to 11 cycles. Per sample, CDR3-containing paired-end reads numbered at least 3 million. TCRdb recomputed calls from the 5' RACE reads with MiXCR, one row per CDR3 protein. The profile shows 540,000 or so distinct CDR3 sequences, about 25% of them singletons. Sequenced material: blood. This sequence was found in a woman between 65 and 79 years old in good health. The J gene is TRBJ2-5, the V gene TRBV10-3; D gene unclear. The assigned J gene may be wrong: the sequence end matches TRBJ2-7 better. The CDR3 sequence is CAISEQISSYEQYF. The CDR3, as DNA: TGTGCCATCAGTGAGCAGATTAGCTCCTACGAGCAGTACTTC.